One and the same sample provided the 27 T cell receptor beta chains below, sequenced in a study of tumor-infiltrating lymphocytes in primary liver carcinoma. TCR beta cDNA was made from 450 to 600 ng total RNA with a constant-region primer. Three nested multiplex PCR rounds of slightly modified ARM-PCR generated TCR beta libraries. The first two PCR rounds, roughly 11 cycles each, used TRBV1-TRBV30 forward primers and a C-beta reverse primer. TCRdb reprocessed the multiplex PCR reads with MiXCR, giving one entry per CDR3 protein. The profile shows approximately 330,000 distinct CDR3 sequences, 65% of them singletons. The study extracted blood RNA from unsorted whole blood and also extracted germline DNA. The material sequenced was peripheral blood. The receptors derive from a middle-aged man with primary liver carcinoma and hepatitis B virus infection.

With respect to this clonotype: This could be a read error, since a much larger clone is one nucleotide away. The chain carries TRBV6-5 and TRBJ2-1; D not resolved. The CDR3 runs 12 residues. CDR1 and CDR2 (germline): MNHEY, SVGAGI. CDR3 in DNA: TGTGCCAGCAGTTACGCAGGCGGCCCCGAGTCCTTC. Encoded protein: CASSYAGGPESF.

About this clonotype itself: A single base separates this from a much larger clone, so it may be a read error. This chain uses TRBV29-1 with TRBJ2-1; 7 bases are a match to TRBD1. Per the germline V gene, CDR1 is SQVTM and CDR2 is ANQGSEA. The V segment lost 4 bases and the J segment 10 bases; nucleotides outside the gene matches: 7. The CDR3 extends over 12 amino acids. The CDR3 bases are TGCAGCGTTGGTCTGGGGGACAGAGAGCAGTTCTTC. Protein: CSVGLGDREQFF.

On this clonotype: A much larger clone differs by one base, so this may be a read error. The V gene is TRBV14, the J gene TRBJ1-1, with D hard to call. The germline V gene encodes CDR1 SGHDN and CDR2 FVKESK. CDR3 length equals 14 residues. CDR3 residues: CVSSPLLMNTEAFF. Here the CDR3 DNA reads TGTGTCAGCAGCCCCCTTCTCATGAACACTGAAGCTTTCTTT. Variable domain in full (rest from reference TRBV14 and TRBJ1-1): EAGVTQFPSHSVIEKGQTVTLRCDPISGHDNLYWYRRVMGKEIKFLLHFVKESKQDESGMPNNRFLAERTGGTYSTLKVQPAELEDSGVYFCVSSPLLMNTEAFFGQGTRLTVV.

As regards this clonotype: An end of the junction does not agree with germline; a read error may underlie this. The rearrangement uses TRBV29-1 and TRBJ2-3; the D is unclear. Germline loops: CDR1 SQVTM, CDR2 ANQGSEA. The CDR3 is made up of 10 amino acids. The CDR3 reads CSGGTDMQYF. CDR3 sequence (DNA): TGCAGTGGCGGCACAGATATGCAGTATTTT.

On this clonotype itself: One base away lies a much larger clone, so this may be a sequencing read error. The V and J genes are TRBV6-1 and TRBJ1-2; D perhaps matches TRBD1 (5 bases). CDR1 is MNHNS and CDR2 is SASEGT in the germline V gene. The CDR3 is 14 amino acids. V lost 6 bases, J lost 2 bases, and 13 bases lay in between. The DNA for the CDR3 is TGTGCCAGCAGAGATGCAGGGACCAACTATGGCTACACCTTC. It specifies CASRDAGTNYGYTF.

This chain connects TRBV6-1 to TRBJ2-6; a weak D match, TRBD2 (5 bases). CDR3 size: 17 residues. V gave up 10 bases and J gave up 0 bases, with 19 bases separating them. Germline V lookup: CDR1 MNHNS, CDR2 SASEGT. CDR3 coding DNA: TGTGCCACGTCCGACATGGAGGAGAACTCTGGGGCCAACGTCCTGACTTTC. Protein: CATSDMEENSGANVLTF.

As regards this clonotype: A junction end diverges from the germline sequence, so it may reflect a read error. The J gene is TRBJ2-7, the V gene TRBV11-3, with D possibly being TRBD1 (5 bases). This CDR3 has 13 residues. The germline gives CDR1 SGHNT, CDR2 YENEEA. The CDR3: CANSQGTMREQYF. The CDR3 DNA reads as TGTGCCAACAGCCAGGGAACGATGAGGGAGCAGTACTTC.

This clonotype was counted once. This may stem from a read error, because a much larger clone lies one nucleotide away. J is TRBJ2-5 and V is TRBV7-9, with a tentative D call TRBD2 (6 bases). The J call is doubtful: the DNA matches TRBJ2-7 better. Germline V gene sequence: CDR1 SEHNR, CDR2 FQNEAQ (reference sequence). The CDR3 loop spans 14 amino acids. The chain's CDR3 is CASILGGIGNEQYF. CDR3 DNA: TGTGCCAGCATCTTAGGAGGGATTGGGAACGAGCAGTACTTC.

Regarding this clonotype: A read error may be the cause here, since a much bigger clone is one base away. The genes are TRBV6-2 or TRBV6-3 and TRBJ2-1; TRBD2 aligns across 7 bases. The CDR3 is made up of 15 amino acids. Germline V gene lookup returns CDR1 MNHEY and CDR2 SVGEGT. The CDR3 reads CVSSLGLPSYNEQFF. CDR3 sequence (DNA): TGTGTCAGCAGTTTGGGACTACCATCCTACAATGAGCAGTTCTTC.

This clonotype was picked up many times. The chain combines TRBV30 with TRBJ2-3; maybe TRBD1 (6 bases). This CDR3 has 13 residues. Germline CDR1 GTSNPN, CDR2 SVGIG (reference sequence). Trimming shortened V by 3 bases and J by 10 bases, and 17 bases separated the two germline ends. This CDR3 is CAWSPRTDGAQYF. For the CDR3, the DNA is TGTGCCTGGAGCCCGCGGACAGACGGAGCGCAGTATTTT.

Details on this clonotype: This may arise from a read error, as a much more abundant clone is one base away. The V gene is TRBV6-2 or TRBV6-3, the J gene TRBJ2-5; 8 positions agree with TRBD2. The CDR3 sequence is 14 residues long. CDR1 is MNHEY and CDR2 is SVGEGT in the germline V gene. V lost 7 bases to trimming and J lost 3 bases; unmatched junction nucleotides: 7. The CDR3 DNA follows: TGTGCCAGCAACCCGCGGGGGGCTAAAGAGACCCAGTACTTC. This codes for CASNPRGAKETQYF.

The chain has TRBV6-1 and TRBJ2-7; no clear D. CDR1 and CDR2 from the germline V gene are MNHNS and SASEGT. CDR3 size: 12 residues. V lost 4 bases and J 1 base, leaving 5 bases between the germline ends. The CDR3 loop reads CASSGLSYEQYF. CDR3 in DNA: TGTGCCAGCAGTGGCCTGTCCTACGAGCAGTACTTC.

The chain joins TRBV11-2 to TRBJ2-4; D perhaps matches TRBD1 (5 bases). The CDR3 has 14 residues. CDR1 and CDR2 from the germline V gene are SGHAT and FQNNGV. The V end was cut by 1 base, the J end by 12 bases, with 16 bases between. CDR3 protein: CASSLGGNRKCQYF. For the CDR3, the DNA is TGTGCCAGCAGCTTAGGGGGCAACCGTAAGTGTCAGTACTTC.

Notes on this clonotype: A read error may be the cause here, since a much bigger clone is one base away. This chain connects TRBV6-8 to TRBJ1-1; no definite D call. Germline CDR1 reads MNHGY; CDR2 reads SAAAGT. The CDR3 spans 16 residues. The CDR3 sequence is CVSMRQRKNAYTEAFF. In DNA, the CDR3 is TGTGTCAGCATGCGGCAGCGAAAGAATGCCTACACTGAAGCTTTCTTT.

About this clonotype: This clone may be a read error of a much larger clone one base away. This chain links TRBV6-5 with TRBJ2-7; TRBD2 matches 13 bases. J lost 8 bases, V lost 2 bases, and 6 bases had no gene match. CDR1 is MNHEY, CDR2 SVGAGI, per germline. The CDR3 sequence is 15 residues long. CDR3 loop: CASSYRTSGSSKQYF. DNA of the CDR3: TGTGCCAGCAGTTACCGGACTAGCGGGAGTAGTAAGCAGTACTTC.

In regard to this clonotype: In this CDR3 the conserved last residue, phenylalanine or tryptophan, is missing, so a read error is likely. The DNA is omitted, as the CDR3 cannot be located on it reliably, and the CDR3 follows TCRdb's listing. J is TRBJ2-5 and V is TRBV11-2. The CDR3 extends over 12 residues, inclusive of both ends. Germline lookup yields CDR1 SGHAT and CDR2 FQNNGV. CDR3 residues: CASSPFQETQYL.

The table lists this clonotype with many counts. This sequence joins TRBV4-1 and TRBJ1-2; TRBD1 agrees at 8 bases. This CDR3 has 14 amino acids. Trimming took 4 bases from V and 4 from J; bases not matched to a gene: 5. Germline lookup yields CDR1 MGHRA and CDR2 YSYEKL. DNA of the CDR3: TGCGCCAGCAGCCCTGCAGGGGGCTTCTATGGCTACACCTTC. It codes for CASSPAGGFYGYTF.

This clonotype was observed once. The junction shows a germline mismatch at one end, possibly a read error. The CDR3 region has the DNA TGCGTCAGCAGCAGATCCCCTGGAACGCTTGGTAATGAGCAGTTCTTC. Translated, it gives CVSSRSPGTLGNEQFF. This rearrangement joins TRBV5-1 to TRBJ2-1; unclear D gene. CDR1 SGHRS and CDR2 YFSETQ come from the germline V gene. CDR3 size: 16 residues. Together with reference TRBV5-1 and TRBJ2-1, the CDR3 gives the full variable domain: KAGVTQTPRYLIKTRGQQVTLSCSPISGHRSVSWYQQTPGQGLQFLFEYFSETQRNKGNFPGRFSGRQFSNSRSEMNVSTLELGDSALYLCVSSRSPGTLGNEQFFGPGTRLTVL.

Of note for this clonotype: A read error may account for a junction end that differs from germline. V is TRBV11-2 and J is TRBJ2-1; D remains ambiguous. This CDR3 region has 14 residues. CDR1 is SGHAT, CDR2 FQNNGV, per germline. This chain's CDR3 is CVSSLTTGYNEQFF. The CDR3 region has the DNA TGTGTCAGCAGCTTGACGACCGGCTACAATGAGCAGTTCTTC.

Ten or more counts support this clonotype. V is TRBV6-6 and J is TRBJ2-1; 9 nucleotides line up with TRBD1. Germline V gene lookup returns CDR1 MNHNY and CDR2 SVGAGI (reference sequence). The ends lost 0 bases at V and 5 bases at J; junction bases unmatched: 14. The CDR3 totals 19 residues. The CDR3 protein is CASSYSIRTGDYLHNEQFF. The DNA of the CDR3 is TGTGCCAGCAGTTACTCGATACGGACAGGGGACTATCTACACAATGAGCAGTTCTTC.

The chain employs TRBV11-3 and TRBJ1-1; D is unresolved. The germline V and J ends were trimmed by 0 bases and 7 bases, with 6 bases remaining between them. CDR1 SGHNT and CDR2 YENEEA come from the germline V gene. This CDR3 region has 12 residues. DNA of the CDR3: TGTGCCAGCAGCTTAGAAGCCAGTGAAGCTTTCTTT. Its translation: CASSLEASEAFF.

The genes are TRBV9 and TRBJ1-6; 8 bases match TRBD1. Germline assignment: CDR1 SGDLS and CDR2 YYNGEE. V shed 0 bases, J shed 7 bases, and the junction held 0 bases outside the gene matches. The CDR3 extends over 14 amino acids. CDR3 nucleotide sequence: TGTGCCAGCAGCGTAGGACAGGGGAATTCACCCCTCCACTTT. Translating gives CASSVGQGNSPLHF.

As to this clonotype: The missing conserved phenylalanine or tryptophan at the end of this CDR3 makes a read error likely. This chain connects TRBV30 to TRBJ2-5, with D uncertain. This CDR3 region has 12 residues. V was clipped by 0 bases and J by 1 base, with 3 bases between them. Germline lookup yields CDR1 GTSNPN and CDR2 SVGIG (reference sequence). The CDR3 protein is CAWSVSQETQYL. CDR3 in DNA: TGTGCCTGGAGTGTAAGCCAAGAGACCCAGTACTTA.

Details on this clonotype: A single base separates this from a much larger clone, so it may be a read error. The J gene is TRBJ1-2, the V gene TRBV6-5; D unresolved. This CDR3 comprises 12 residues. The V end lost 6 bases, the J end lost 1 base, and 6 bases lay between the germline ends. Germline V gene data show CDR1 as MNHEY and CDR2 as SVGAGI. The CDR3 region has the DNA TGTGCCAGCAGAACACATAACTATGGCTACACCTTC. This codes for CASRTHNYGYTF.

Points on this clonotype: Sequence at one end of the junction differs from germline and may be a read error. V and J are TRBV11-2 and TRBJ2-7; perhaps TRBD2 as D (6 bases). In germline, CDR1 is SGHAT, CDR2 FQNNGV. This CDR3 comprises 15 residues. CDR3 nucleotide sequence: TGTGCCAACAGCTTGTCGCCCTGGAGGGTCCACGAGCAATACTTC. It yields the protein CANSLSPWRVHEQYF.

To note about this clonotype: The missing conserved phenylalanine or tryptophan at the end of this CDR3 makes a read error likely. The rearrangement uses TRBV5-1 and TRBJ1-5; D is unclear. The CDR3 runs 16 residues. CDR1 is SGHRS, CDR2 YFSETQ, per germline. V was pared by 0 bases and J by 0 bases, with 10 bases between. The chain's CDR3 is CASSLDGGVSNQPQHY. The CDR3 DNA sequence: TGCGCCAGCAGCTTGGACGGTGGGGTTAGCAATCAGCCCCAGCATTAT.

CDR3: CASSGPGQGTYEQYF. In DNA, the CDR3 is TGTGCCAGCAGCGGTCCGGGACAGGGTACCTACGAGCAGTACTTC. This chain links TRBV7-9 with TRBJ2-7; 9 positions agree with TRBD1. Germline loops: CDR1 SEHNR, CDR2 FQNEAQ (reference sequence). The CDR3 has 15 amino acids. V shed 5 bases and J 2 bases; nucleotides not matched to a gene: 7.